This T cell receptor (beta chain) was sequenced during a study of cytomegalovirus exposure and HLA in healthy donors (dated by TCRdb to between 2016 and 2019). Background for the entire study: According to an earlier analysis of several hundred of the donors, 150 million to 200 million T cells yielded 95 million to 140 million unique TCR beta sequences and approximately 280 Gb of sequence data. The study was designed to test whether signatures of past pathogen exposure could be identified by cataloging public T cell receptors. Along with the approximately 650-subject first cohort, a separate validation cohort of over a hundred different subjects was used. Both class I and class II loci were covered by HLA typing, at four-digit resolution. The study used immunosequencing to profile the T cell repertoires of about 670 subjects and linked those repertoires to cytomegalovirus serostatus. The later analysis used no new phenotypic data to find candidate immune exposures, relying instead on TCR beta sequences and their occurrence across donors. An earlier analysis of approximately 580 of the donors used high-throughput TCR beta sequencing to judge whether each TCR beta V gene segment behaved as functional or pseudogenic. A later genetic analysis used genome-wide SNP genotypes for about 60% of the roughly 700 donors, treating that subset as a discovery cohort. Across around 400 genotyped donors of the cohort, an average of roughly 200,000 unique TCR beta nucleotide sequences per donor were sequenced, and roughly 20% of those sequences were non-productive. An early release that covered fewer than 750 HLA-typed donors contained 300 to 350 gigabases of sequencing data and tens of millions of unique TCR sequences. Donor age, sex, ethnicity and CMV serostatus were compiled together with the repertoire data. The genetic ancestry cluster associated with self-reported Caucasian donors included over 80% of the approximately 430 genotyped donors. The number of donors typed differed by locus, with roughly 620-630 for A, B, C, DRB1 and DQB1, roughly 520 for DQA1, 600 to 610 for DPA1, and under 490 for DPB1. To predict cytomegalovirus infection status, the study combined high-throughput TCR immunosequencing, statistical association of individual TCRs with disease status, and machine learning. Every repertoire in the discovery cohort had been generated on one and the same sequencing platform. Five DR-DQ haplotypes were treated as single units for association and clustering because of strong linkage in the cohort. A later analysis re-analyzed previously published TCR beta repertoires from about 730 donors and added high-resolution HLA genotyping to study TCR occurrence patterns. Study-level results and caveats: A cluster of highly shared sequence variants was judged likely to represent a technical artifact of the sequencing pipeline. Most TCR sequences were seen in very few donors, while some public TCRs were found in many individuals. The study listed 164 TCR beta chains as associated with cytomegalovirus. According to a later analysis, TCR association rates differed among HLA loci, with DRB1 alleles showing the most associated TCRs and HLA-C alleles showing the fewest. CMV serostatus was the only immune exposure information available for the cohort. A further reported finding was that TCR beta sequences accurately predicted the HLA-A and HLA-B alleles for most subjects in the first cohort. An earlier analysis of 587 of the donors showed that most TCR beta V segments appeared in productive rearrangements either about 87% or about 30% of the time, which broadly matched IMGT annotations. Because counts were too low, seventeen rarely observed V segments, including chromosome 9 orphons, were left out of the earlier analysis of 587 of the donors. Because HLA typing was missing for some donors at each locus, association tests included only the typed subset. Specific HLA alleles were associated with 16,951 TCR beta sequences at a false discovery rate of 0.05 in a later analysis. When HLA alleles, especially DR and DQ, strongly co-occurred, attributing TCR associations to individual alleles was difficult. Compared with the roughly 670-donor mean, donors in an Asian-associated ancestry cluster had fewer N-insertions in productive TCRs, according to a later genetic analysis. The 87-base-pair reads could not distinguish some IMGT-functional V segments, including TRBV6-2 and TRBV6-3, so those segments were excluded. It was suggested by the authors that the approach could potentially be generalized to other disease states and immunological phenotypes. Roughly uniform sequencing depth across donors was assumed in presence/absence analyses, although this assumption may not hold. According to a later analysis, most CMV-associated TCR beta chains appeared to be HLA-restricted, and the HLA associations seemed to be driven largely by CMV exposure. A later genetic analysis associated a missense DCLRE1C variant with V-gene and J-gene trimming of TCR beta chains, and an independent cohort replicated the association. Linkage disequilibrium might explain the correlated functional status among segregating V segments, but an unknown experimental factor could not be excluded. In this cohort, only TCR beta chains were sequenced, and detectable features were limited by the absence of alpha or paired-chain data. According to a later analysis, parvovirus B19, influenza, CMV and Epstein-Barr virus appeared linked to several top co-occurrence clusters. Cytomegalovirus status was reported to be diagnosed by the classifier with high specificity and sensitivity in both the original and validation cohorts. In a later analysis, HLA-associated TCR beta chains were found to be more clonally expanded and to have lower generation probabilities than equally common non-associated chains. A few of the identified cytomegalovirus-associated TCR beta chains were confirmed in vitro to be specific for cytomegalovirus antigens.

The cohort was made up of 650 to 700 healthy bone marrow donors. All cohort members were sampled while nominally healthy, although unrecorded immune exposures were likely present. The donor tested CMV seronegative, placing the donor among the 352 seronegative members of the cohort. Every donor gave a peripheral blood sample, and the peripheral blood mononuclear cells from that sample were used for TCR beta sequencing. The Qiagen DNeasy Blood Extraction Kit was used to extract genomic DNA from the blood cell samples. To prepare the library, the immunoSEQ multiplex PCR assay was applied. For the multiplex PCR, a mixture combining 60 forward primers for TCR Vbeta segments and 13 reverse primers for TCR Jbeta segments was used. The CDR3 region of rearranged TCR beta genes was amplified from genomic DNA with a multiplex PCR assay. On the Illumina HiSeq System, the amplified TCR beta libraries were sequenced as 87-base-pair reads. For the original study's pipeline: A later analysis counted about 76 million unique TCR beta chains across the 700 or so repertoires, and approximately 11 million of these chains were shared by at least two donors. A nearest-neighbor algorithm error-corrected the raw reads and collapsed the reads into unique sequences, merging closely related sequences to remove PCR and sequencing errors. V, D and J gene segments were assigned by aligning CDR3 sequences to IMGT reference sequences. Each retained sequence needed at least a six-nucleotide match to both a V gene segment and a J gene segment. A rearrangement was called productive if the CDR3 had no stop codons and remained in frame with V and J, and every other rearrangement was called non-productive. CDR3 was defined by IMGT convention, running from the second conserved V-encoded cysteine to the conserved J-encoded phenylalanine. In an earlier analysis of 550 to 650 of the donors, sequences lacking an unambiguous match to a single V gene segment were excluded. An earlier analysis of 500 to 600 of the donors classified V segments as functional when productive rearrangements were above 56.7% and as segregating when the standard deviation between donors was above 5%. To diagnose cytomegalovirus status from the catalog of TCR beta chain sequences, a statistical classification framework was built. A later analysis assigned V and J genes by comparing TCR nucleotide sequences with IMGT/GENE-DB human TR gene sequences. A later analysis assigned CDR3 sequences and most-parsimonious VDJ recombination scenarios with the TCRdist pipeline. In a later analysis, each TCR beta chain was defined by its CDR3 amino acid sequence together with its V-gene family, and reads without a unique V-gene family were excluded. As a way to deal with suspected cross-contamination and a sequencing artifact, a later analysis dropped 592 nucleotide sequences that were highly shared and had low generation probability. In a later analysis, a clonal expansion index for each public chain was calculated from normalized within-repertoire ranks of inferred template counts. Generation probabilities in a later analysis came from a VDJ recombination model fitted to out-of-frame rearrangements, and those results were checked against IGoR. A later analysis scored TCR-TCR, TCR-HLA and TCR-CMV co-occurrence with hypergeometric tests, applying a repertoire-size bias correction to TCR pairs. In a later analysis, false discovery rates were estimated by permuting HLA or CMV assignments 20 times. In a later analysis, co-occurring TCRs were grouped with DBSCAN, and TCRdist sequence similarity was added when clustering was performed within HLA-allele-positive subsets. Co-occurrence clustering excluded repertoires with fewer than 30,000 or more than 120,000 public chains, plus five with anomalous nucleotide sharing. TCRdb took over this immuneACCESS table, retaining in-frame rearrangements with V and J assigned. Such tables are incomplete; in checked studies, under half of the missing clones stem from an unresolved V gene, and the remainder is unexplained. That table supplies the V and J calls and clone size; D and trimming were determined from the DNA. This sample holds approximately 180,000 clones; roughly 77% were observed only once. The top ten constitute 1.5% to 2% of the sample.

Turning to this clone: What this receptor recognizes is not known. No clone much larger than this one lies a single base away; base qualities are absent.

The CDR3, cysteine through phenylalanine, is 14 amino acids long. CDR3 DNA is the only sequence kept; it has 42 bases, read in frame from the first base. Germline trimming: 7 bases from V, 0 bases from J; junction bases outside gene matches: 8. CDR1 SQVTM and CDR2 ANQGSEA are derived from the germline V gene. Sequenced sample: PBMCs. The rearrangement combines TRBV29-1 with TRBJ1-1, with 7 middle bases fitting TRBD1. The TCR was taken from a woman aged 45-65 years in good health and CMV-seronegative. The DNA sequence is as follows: TGCAGCGCCCACAGGGGCGCCTTGAACACTGAAGCTTTCTTT. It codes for CSAHRGALNTEAFF. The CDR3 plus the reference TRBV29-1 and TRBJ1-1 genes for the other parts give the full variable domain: SAVISQKPSRDICQRGTSLTIQCQVDSQVTMMFWYRQQPGQSLTLIATANQGSEATYESGFVIDKFPISRPNLTFSTLTVSNMSPEDSSIYLCSAHRGALNTEAFFGQGTRLTVV.